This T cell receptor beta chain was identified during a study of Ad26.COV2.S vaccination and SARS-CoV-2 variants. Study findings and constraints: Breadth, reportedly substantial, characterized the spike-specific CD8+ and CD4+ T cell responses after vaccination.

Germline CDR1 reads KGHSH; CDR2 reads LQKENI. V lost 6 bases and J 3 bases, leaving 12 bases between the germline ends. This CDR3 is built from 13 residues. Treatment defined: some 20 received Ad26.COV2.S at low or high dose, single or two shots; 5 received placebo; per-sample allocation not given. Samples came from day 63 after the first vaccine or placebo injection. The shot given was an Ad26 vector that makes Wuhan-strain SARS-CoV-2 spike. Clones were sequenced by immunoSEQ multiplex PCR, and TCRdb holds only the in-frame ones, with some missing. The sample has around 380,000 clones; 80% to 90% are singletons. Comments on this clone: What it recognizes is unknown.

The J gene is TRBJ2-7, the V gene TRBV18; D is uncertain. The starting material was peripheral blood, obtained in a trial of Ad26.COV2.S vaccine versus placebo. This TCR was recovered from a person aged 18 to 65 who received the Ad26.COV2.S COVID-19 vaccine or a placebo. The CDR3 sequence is CASSIAGLYEQYF. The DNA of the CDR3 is TGTGCCAGCTCCATAGCAGGCCTCTACGAGCAGTACTTC.